A selection of T cell receptor beta chains follows, all from one sample in a study of HIV-infected patients and healthy controls. TCRdb re-analysed the 5' RACE reads in MiXCR, keeping a single row per CDR3 protein. Among under 70,000 distinct CDR3 sequences listed, about 19% were seen once. Sequencing was performed on CD4+ T cells from blood. The receptors originated from a human donor in good health. Both conserved end residues are part of each CDR3. The order of the fields is J gene, D gene, clone size, V gene, CDR3 DNA, CDR3 protein. A D gene is named only where the DNA matches it firmly. Clone size is not always given. Where it is, it says once, few, many or a class for expanded clones.

j_call: TRBJ2-7
d_call: -
clone_size: many
v_call: TRBV5-1
cdr3_nt: TGCGCCAGCAGCTTGGTGGGAGGCGAGCAGTACTTC
cdr3_aa: CASSLVGGEQYF

j_call: TRBJ2-6
d_call: -
clone_size: many
v_call: TRBV9
cdr3_nt: TGTGCCAGCAGCGTGGGGCTAGAGACTGGGGCCAACGTCCTGACTTTC
cdr3_aa: CASSVGLETGANVLTF

j_call: TRBJ2-7
d_call: -
clone_size: -
v_call: TRBV12-3/TRBV12-4
cdr3_nt: TGTGCCAGCAGTTTCCGGGGTACGGGACTCGTCAACTACGAGCAGTACTTC
cdr3_aa: CASSFRGTGLVNYEQYF

j_call: TRBJ1-4
d_call: -
clone_size: many
v_call: TRBV5-1
cdr3_nt: TGCGCCAGCAGCGTTACGGGGGGCGCAACTAATGAAAAACTGTTTTTT
cdr3_aa: CASSVTGGATNEKLFF

j_call: TRBJ1-1
d_call: -
clone_size: few
v_call: TRBV5-6
cdr3_nt: TGTGCCAGCAGTCGGGATATCTCTGAAGCTTTCTTT
cdr3_aa: CASSRDISEAFF

j_call: TRBJ2-2
d_call: -
clone_size: -
v_call: TRBV6-5
cdr3_nt: TGTGCCAGCAGTTACTCCCCCGGGTCCGGGGAGCTGTTTTTT
cdr3_aa: CASSYSPGSGELFF

j_call: TRBJ2-1
d_call: -
clone_size: -
v_call: TRBV5-4
cdr3_nt: TGTGCCAGCAGTTCCGCAGGGAGTAATGAGCAGTTCTTC
cdr3_aa: CASSSAGSNEQFF

j_call: TRBJ1-4
d_call: -
clone_size: -
v_call: TRBV15
cdr3_nt: TGTGCCACCAGCAGGGACAGAACTAATGAAAAACTGTTTTTT
cdr3_aa: CATSRDRTNEKLFF

j_call: TRBJ2-1
d_call: -
clone_size: -
v_call: TRBV7-2
cdr3_nt: TGTGCCAGCAGCTCATTGTCCCTATACAATGAGCAGTTCTTC
cdr3_aa: CASSSLSLYNEQFF

j_call: TRBJ2-5
d_call: TRBD2
clone_size: once
v_call: TRBV5-1
cdr3_nt: TGCGCCAGCAGCTTGGGACTAGCGGGGGGCGAGACCCAGTACTTC
cdr3_aa: CASSLGLAGGETQYF

j_call: TRBJ2-3
d_call: -
clone_size: -
v_call: TRBV18
cdr3_nt: TGTGCCAGCTCAAGGGGGACATCCGGAGGAGCAGATACGCAGTATTTT
cdr3_aa: CASSRGTSGGADTQYF

j_call: TRBJ2-7
d_call: -
clone_size: -
v_call: TRBV18
cdr3_nt: TGTGCCAGCTCACCCGGCCAGGACTGGCAGCAGTACTTC
cdr3_aa: CASSPGQDWQQYF

j_call: TRBJ2-1
d_call: -
clone_size: many
v_call: TRBV7-3
cdr3_nt: TGTGCCAGCTCCCTGGGCGGGGCGACCTACAATGAGCAGTTCTTC
cdr3_aa: CASSLGGATYNEQFF

j_call: TRBJ2-3
d_call: -
clone_size: few
v_call: TRBV7-9
cdr3_nt: TGTGCCAGCGCCTCCTTCACAGATACGCAGTATTTT
cdr3_aa: CASASFTDTQYF